Below, one TCR beta chain is given with its context. What it binds is unknown. UMIs incorporating a 6-nucleotide sample barcode were appended by means of template switching. TCRdb derives one entry per CDR3 protein from the 5' RACE reads, leaving out DNA. The sample is made up of approximately 160,000 distinct CDR3 sequences, and the top ten hold approximately 2.5% of it. This sample is drawn from a study of monozygotic twins with inflammatory bowel disease. Study results and caveats: Fewer shared clonotypes with others were found in IBD patients than in healthy twins, especially with disease activity. Distinct T cell subtypes could not be told apart.

CDR1 SGHRS and CDR2 YFSETQ come from the germline V gene. This CDR3 is built from 15 residues. The J gene is TRBJ2-7, the V gene TRBV5-1; TCRdb's D gene call, TRBD1, goes unchecked for lack of DNA. The sample was blood. This receptor was obtained from a human donor with ulcerative colitis or Crohn's disease, or a healthy co-twin of an affected twin (not recorded which). The CDR3 reads CASSLASTGQYEQYF.